This passage covers 9 T cell receptor beta chains from one sample sequenced in a study of response to subunit inactivated influenza vaccine. TCRdb analysed the RT-PCR reads with MiXCR anew, one entry per CDR3 protein. This sample carries 860,000 or so distinct CDR3 sequences, around 20% of them seen once, and the ten largest clones take about 9.4%. The source material was PBMCs from blood, sampled 4 to 6 days after vaccination. The receptors here all came from a man aged 50 to 60 who received an inactivated influenza vaccine.

This clonotype was counted many times. V and J are TRBV20-1 and TRBJ2-3; no definite D call. Germline V gives CDR1 DFQATT, CDR2 SNEGSKA (reference sequence). The CDR3 spans 15 residues. V was clipped by 3 bases and J by 0 bases, with 13 bases between them. CDR3 coding DNA: TGCAGTGCTAGTTTGGCCGCGTATAGCACAGATACGCAGTATTTT. Protein sequence: CSASLAAYSTDTQYF.

At least ten counts were recorded for this clonotype. V usage is TRBV20-1 and J usage is TRBJ2-1; 10 nucleotides agree with TRBD2. The CDR3 has 18 amino acids. CDR1 is DFQATT and CDR2 is SNEGSKA in the germline V gene (reference sequence). V shed 1 base, J shed 4 bases, and the junction held 13 bases outside the gene matches. The DNA for the CDR3 is TGCAGTGCTAGAGGAACACCCTCGAGCGGGAGGGAATACAATGAGCAGTTCTTC. Residues: CSARGTPSSGREYNEQFF.

V usage is TRBV7-2 and J usage is TRBJ2-7; the match to TRBD1 covers 8 bases. Losses at the gene ends were 6 bases for V and 10 bases for J; bases not matched to a gene: 11. Germline CDR1 reads SGHTA; CDR2 reads FQGNSA. The CDR3 runs 13 residues. The CDR3 nucleotides read TGTGCCAGCAGATCGGGACAGGCGGCGCTTCAGTACTTC. Amino acid sequence: CASRSGQAALQYF. The whole variable domain, remainder taken from reference TRBV7-2 and TRBJ2-7, is GAGVSQSPSNKVTEKGKDVELRCDPISGHTALYWYRQSLGQGLEFLIYFQGNSAPDKSGLPSDRFSAERTGGSVSTLTIQRTQQEDSAVYLCASRSGQAALQYFGPGTRLTVT.

There are a few counts of this clonotype. The CDR3 loop reads CASSAASGPYNEQFF. The CDR3 coding sequence is TGTGCCAGCAGCGCCGCTAGCGGACCCTACAATGAGCAGTTCTTC. The V gene is TRBV9, the J gene TRBJ2-1, with 7 bases identical to TRBD2. The CDR3 is 15 amino acids. The germline gives CDR1 SGDLS, CDR2 YYNGEE. V shed 3 bases, J shed 2 bases, and the junction held 5 bases outside the gene matches.

The genes are TRBV15 and TRBJ1-5; D is unresolved. Germline lookup yields CDR1 LNHNV and CDR2 YYDKDF (reference sequence). The CDR3 is 15 residues long. The germline V and J ends were trimmed by 1 base and 0 bases, with 7 bases remaining between them. CDR3 loop: CATSRGADSNQPQHF. The CDR3 DNA follows: TGTGCCACCAGCAGAGGAGCAGATAGCAATCAGCCCCAGCATTTT.

This clonotype has more than one count but fewer than ten. The V gene is TRBV6-1, the J gene TRBJ2-1; 9 bases align to TRBD2. CDR3 length: 14 residues. CDR1 is MNHNS, CDR2 SASEGT, per germline. Trimming at V came to 6 bases and at J to 6 bases, leaving 6 bases not matched to a gene. The CDR3 region is CASRRLAVLNEQFF. The CDR3 DNA is TGTGCCAGCAGAAGACTAGCGGTACTCAATGAGCAGTTCTTC.

V gene TRBV18 combines with J gene TRBJ2-1; 11 bases fit TRBD2. V lost 0 bases, J lost 2 bases, and 3 bases stayed unmatched. This CDR3 comprises 17 residues. Germline CDR1 is KGHSH and CDR2 is LQKENI. In DNA form, the CDR3 reads TGTGCCAGCTCACCACCGCTAGCGGGGGGACCCTACAATGAGCAGTTCTTC. Its protein product is CASSPPLAGGPYNEQFF.

This rearrangement joins TRBV20-1 to TRBJ2-5; D is ambiguous. Germline loops: CDR1 DFQATT, CDR2 SNEGSKA (reference sequence). The V and J ends lost 6 bases and 5 bases respectively, with 7 bases between them. This CDR3 region has 10 residues. CDR3 in amino acids: CSAPGETQYF. For the CDR3, the DNA is TGCAGTGCCCCCGGGGAGACCCAGTACTTC.

The sample holds many counts of this clonotype. This chain joins TRBV9 and TRBJ2-3; D is perhaps TRBD1 (6 bases). V lost 0 bases to trimming and J lost 8 bases, with 19 bases between them. Germline V gene data show CDR1 as SGDLS and CDR2 as YYNGEE. The CDR3 is 16 amino acids. The CDR3 region has the DNA TGTGCCAGCAGCGTAGCGGGACAAGACCTTCCTGGTACGCAGTATTTT. Its protein is CASSVAGQDLPGTQYF.